This is a list of T cell receptor beta chains from one sample in a study of vaccination effects on CD4 cells after COVID-19. The method was immunoSEQ multiplex PCR; TCRdb's version includes in-frame clones alone and lacks a portion of them. The top ten clones hold approximately 40% of a sample with tens of thousands of clones, about 80% of them seen once. For these TCRs, the target antigens are not known. The specimen was CD4+ T cells from PBMCs cultured with a peptide pool, collected before COVID-19 vaccination. Receptors were obtained from a human donor who had a prior SARS-CoV-2 infection. The CDR3 runs from the conserved cysteine through the conserved F or W. Each record gives: D gene, J gene, clone size, V gene, CDR3 DNA, CDR3 protein. D genes are given only for firm matches. Expanded clones get a size class; other rows say once, few or many, or leave the size out.

d_gene: .; j_gene: TRBJ2-7; abundance: .; v_gene: TRBV14; CDR3nt: TGTGCCAGCAGCCCGACAGTTTGGGGTTTCGAGGAGCAGTACTTC; CDR3aa: CASSPTVWGFEEQYF
d_gene: .; j_gene: TRBJ1-5; abundance: .; v_gene: TRBV7-2; CDR3nt: TGTGCCAGCAGCTTGGACCGGGGTGCCCAGCCCCAGCATTTT; CDR3aa: CASSLDRGAQPQHF
d_gene: .; j_gene: TRBJ2-3; abundance: once; v_gene: TRBV5-8; CDR3nt: TGTGCCAGCAGCTTAAGGGGGGATTCAGATACGCAGTATTTT; CDR3aa: CASSLRGDSDTQYF
d_gene: TRBD2; j_gene: TRBJ2-5; abundance: .; v_gene: TRBV27; CDR3nt: TGTGCCAGCAGTCAGACTAGCGGGGGGGCCTTGGAGACCCAGTACTTC; CDR3aa: CASSQTSGGALETQYF
d_gene: TRBD2; j_gene: TRBJ2-5; abundance: .; v_gene: TRBV6-5; CDR3nt: TGTGCCAGCATTGGACTAGCGGAAGAGACCCAGTACTTC; CDR3aa: CASIGLAEETQYF
d_gene: .; j_gene: TRBJ1-6; abundance: .; v_gene: TRBV12-5; CDR3nt: TGTGCTAGTGGGCCAGGGTCCTATAATTCACCCCTCCACTTT; CDR3aa: CASGPGSYNSPLHF
d_gene: .; j_gene: TRBJ2-3; abundance: .; v_gene: TRBV18; CDR3nt: TGTGCCAGCTCACCAATAGCGGCGGGGACCACAGATACGCAGTATTTT; CDR3aa: CASSPIAAGTTDTQYF
d_gene: .; j_gene: TRBJ1-2; abundance: .; v_gene: TRBV5-1; CDR3nt: TGCGCCAGCAGCTTGGGATCCAACTATGGCTACACCTTC; CDR3aa: CASSLGSNYGYTF
d_gene: .; j_gene: TRBJ1-5; abundance: .; v_gene: TRBV12-3/TRBV12-4; CDR3nt: TGTGCCAGTGGGTACTACCACAATTGGCCCCAGCATTTT; CDR3aa: CASGYYHNWPQHF
d_gene: .; j_gene: TRBJ1-3; abundance: .; v_gene: TRBV9; CDR3nt: TGTGCCAGCAGCGTAGGGATCTTCTTCTCTGGAAACACCATATATTTT; CDR3aa: CASSVGIFFSGNTIYF
d_gene: .; j_gene: TRBJ1-5; abundance: .; v_gene: TRBV3-1/TRBV3-2; CDR3nt: TGTGCCAGCAGCCAAGGGACCTGGCAGCTGCCCCAGCATTTT; CDR3aa: CASSQGTWQLPQHF
d_gene: .; j_gene: TRBJ1-2; abundance: .; v_gene: TRBV6-5; CDR3nt: TGTGCCAGCACCCGGACAGCTTTAGCTAACTATGGCTACACCTTC; CDR3aa: CASTRTALANYGYTF
d_gene: TRBD2; j_gene: TRBJ2-5; abundance: .; v_gene: TRBV9; CDR3nt: TGTGCCAGCAGCCCAGGACTAGCGGGAGTCCATCAAGAGACCCAGTACTTC; CDR3aa: CASSPGLAGVHQETQYF
d_gene: TRBD1; j_gene: TRBJ1-6; abundance: .; v_gene: TRBV2; CDR3nt: TGTGCCAGCAGGGGTGACAGGGGACTTTCACCCCTCCACTTT; CDR3aa: CASRGDRGLSPLHF
d_gene: TRBD2; j_gene: TRBJ2-1; abundance: .; v_gene: TRBV7-3; CDR3nt: TGTGCCAGCAGCTTATTAAGCGGGGGCCGGGGAGAGCAGTTCTTC; CDR3aa: CASSLLSGGRGEQFF
d_gene: TRBD2; j_gene: TRBJ2-3; abundance: .; v_gene: TRBV9; CDR3nt: TGTGCCAGCAGCGCCTTAGCGGGAGGGAACACAGATACGCAGTATTTT; CDR3aa: CASSALAGGNTDTQYF
d_gene: .; j_gene: TRBJ1-6; abundance: few; v_gene: TRBV6-2/TRBV6-3; CDR3nt: TGTGCCAGCAGTTTCGAATCGCCCTCTTATTCACCCCTCCACTTT; CDR3aa: CASSFESPSYSPLHF
d_gene: TRBD2; j_gene: TRBJ2-5; abundance: .; v_gene: TRBV3-1/TRBV3-2; CDR3nt: TGTGCCAGCAGCCGAAAAAAGGGACTACTTAATACAGAGACCCAGTACTTC; CDR3aa: CASSRKKGLLNTETQYF
d_gene: .; j_gene: TRBJ1-2; abundance: .; v_gene: TRBV3-1/TRBV3-2; CDR3nt: TGTGCCAGCAGTCAAGAAGGGGTCAGTACTAACTATGGCTACACCTTC; CDR3aa: CASSQEGVSTNYGYTF
d_gene: TRBD1; j_gene: TRBJ1-1; abundance: .; v_gene: TRBV4-2; CDR3nt: TGTGCCAGCAGCCGCCTCCCCACAGGGGTCCATGAAGCTTTCTTT; CDR3aa: CASSRLPTGVHEAFF
d_gene: .; j_gene: TRBJ2-1; abundance: .; v_gene: TRBV27; CDR3nt: TGTGCCAGCAGTAGAGTTGGCGGAGAGCAGTTCTTC; CDR3aa: CASSRVGGEQFF
d_gene: .; j_gene: TRBJ1-1; abundance: .; v_gene: TRBV6-6; CDR3nt: TGTGCCACCCAAGACCCTAACACTGAAGCTTTCTTT; CDR3aa: CATQDPNTEAFF
d_gene: .; j_gene: TRBJ2-6; abundance: .; v_gene: TRBV7-9; CDR3nt: TGTGCCAACCCCCGACCTGGGGCCAACGTCCTGACTTTC; CDR3aa: CANPRPGANVLTF
d_gene: .; j_gene: TRBJ2-5; abundance: .; v_gene: TRBV10-3; CDR3nt: TGTGCCATCAGTGAGTCGACTTTTGAGACCCAGTACTTC; CDR3aa: CAISESTFETQYF
d_gene: TRBD2; j_gene: TRBJ2-7; abundance: .; v_gene: TRBV20-1; CDR3nt: TGCAGTGCTAGTCCCAGCGGGGGGACCACTTTACACTACGAGCAGTACTTC; CDR3aa: CSASPSGGTTLHYEQYF
d_gene: .; j_gene: TRBJ1-5; abundance: .; v_gene: TRBV3-1/TRBV3-2; CDR3nt: TGTGCCAGCAGCCAATACATCCCGACAGCAACCAATCAGCCCCAGCATTTT; CDR3aa: CASSQYIPTATNQPQHF
d_gene: .; j_gene: TRBJ1-4; abundance: few; v_gene: TRBV6-2/TRBV6-3; CDR3nt: TGTGCCAGCAGTTACGGGGGGACCTGGAGGGAAAAACTGTTTTTT; CDR3aa: CASSYGGTWREKLFF
d_gene: TRBD2; j_gene: TRBJ2-1; abundance: .; v_gene: TRBV6-5; CDR3nt: TGTGCCAGCAGTTACTCTTCGGGGGGAGGAAATGAGCAGTTCTTC; CDR3aa: CASSYSSGGGNEQFF
d_gene: TRBD1; j_gene: TRBJ1-2; abundance: .; v_gene: TRBV7-2; CDR3nt: TGTGCCAGCAGCTTAGCGTTTCGACAGGGTTTGATCGGCTACACCTTC; CDR3aa: CASSLAFRQGLIGYTF
d_gene: TRBD1; j_gene: TRBJ2-7; abundance: few; v_gene: TRBV2; CDR3nt: TGTGCCAGCAGTCTAGGACAGGGGGATTCCTACGAGCAGTACTTC; CDR3aa: CASSLGQGDSYEQYF
d_gene: .; j_gene: TRBJ2-5; abundance: once; v_gene: TRBV5-1; CDR3nt: TGCGCCAGCAGCCGCGATTCGGCGGGACTCGGAGAGACCCAGTACTTC; CDR3aa: CASSRDSAGLGETQYF
d_gene: TRBD1; j_gene: TRBJ2-7; abundance: .; v_gene: TRBV19; CDR3nt: TGTGCCAGTAGCCTAGGGGACAGGGGAAGGAACGAGCAGTACTTC; CDR3aa: CASSLGDRGRNEQYF
d_gene: .; j_gene: TRBJ2-1; abundance: few; v_gene: TRBV7-2; CDR3nt: TGTGCCAGCAGCTTAGACAGTCGGTCCTACAATGAGCAGTTCTTC; CDR3aa: CASSLDSRSYNEQFF
d_gene: TRBD2; j_gene: TRBJ2-7; abundance: .; v_gene: TRBV7-2; CDR3nt: TGTGCCAACAAACTAGCGGGAGTCGACGAGCAGTACTTC; CDR3aa: CANKLAGVDEQYF
d_gene: TRBD1; j_gene: TRBJ2-1; abundance: .; v_gene: TRBV5-1; CDR3nt: TGCGCCAGCAGCTTGGACTCCCCGGACAGGGGGTACAATGAGCAGTTCTTC; CDR3aa: CASSLDSPDRGYNEQFF
d_gene: .; j_gene: TRBJ2-3; abundance: .; v_gene: TRBV5-1; CDR3nt: TGCGCCAGCAGGCGGACAGAGGGTCCCACAGATACGCAGTATTTT; CDR3aa: CASRRTEGPTDTQYF
d_gene: TRBD1; j_gene: TRBJ1-1; abundance: .; v_gene: TRBV7-2; CDR3nt: TGTGCCAGCAGCTTACGTTCTCCGGGCCAGGGGGTCACTGAAGCTTTCTTT; CDR3aa: CASSLRSPGQGVTEAFF